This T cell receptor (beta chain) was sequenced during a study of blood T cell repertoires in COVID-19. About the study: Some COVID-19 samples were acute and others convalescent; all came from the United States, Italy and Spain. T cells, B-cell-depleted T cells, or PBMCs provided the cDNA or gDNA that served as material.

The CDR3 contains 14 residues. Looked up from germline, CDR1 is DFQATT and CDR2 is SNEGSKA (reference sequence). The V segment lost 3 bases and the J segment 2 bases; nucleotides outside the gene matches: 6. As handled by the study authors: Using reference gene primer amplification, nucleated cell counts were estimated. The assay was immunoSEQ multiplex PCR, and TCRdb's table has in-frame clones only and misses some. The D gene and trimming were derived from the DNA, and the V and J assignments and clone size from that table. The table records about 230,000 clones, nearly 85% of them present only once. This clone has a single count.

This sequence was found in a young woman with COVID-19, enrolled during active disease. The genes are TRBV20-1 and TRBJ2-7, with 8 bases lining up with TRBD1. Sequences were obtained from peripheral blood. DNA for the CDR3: TGCAGTGCTAGTTCTAGGACAGGGACCTACGAGCAGTACTTC. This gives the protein CSASSRTGTYEQYF.